This T cell receptor (beta chain) comes out of a study of T cell repertoires in cytomegalovirus infection. Study details: Recently identified HLA-C-restricted CMV epitopes and well-studied HLA-B-restricted CMV epitopes were used by the study. CMV infection together with matching HLA type was indicated by public TCR beta signatures. Whole-study findings and limits: Clonotypes of TCR beta that were HLA-C-restricted and CMV-specific dominated the ex vivo response. Carriers of CMV and the relevant HLA type were discriminated by public TCR beta frequency.

With respect to this clonotype: Its antigen is still unknown.

TCRdb analysed the reads with MiXCR anew, one entry per CDR3 protein. The sample lists 200,000 to 250,000 distinct CDR3 sequences; around two fifths were seen once. V lost 4 bases, J lost 0 bases, and 9 bases lay in between. The CDR3 runs to 14 residues. The chain is built from TRBV12-3 or TRBV12-4 and TRBJ2-5; the D is unclear. Specimen: CD8+ T cells from cultured PBMCs, collected from culture after CMV antigen stimulation. The TCR originated in a human donor in good health (CMV status not recorded). Some clones in this sample may be carry-over from other donors' samples. DNA of the CDR3: TGTGCCAGCAGTTCGCTACAGCACCAAGAGACCCAGTACTTC. Amino acid sequence: CASSSLQHQETQYF.